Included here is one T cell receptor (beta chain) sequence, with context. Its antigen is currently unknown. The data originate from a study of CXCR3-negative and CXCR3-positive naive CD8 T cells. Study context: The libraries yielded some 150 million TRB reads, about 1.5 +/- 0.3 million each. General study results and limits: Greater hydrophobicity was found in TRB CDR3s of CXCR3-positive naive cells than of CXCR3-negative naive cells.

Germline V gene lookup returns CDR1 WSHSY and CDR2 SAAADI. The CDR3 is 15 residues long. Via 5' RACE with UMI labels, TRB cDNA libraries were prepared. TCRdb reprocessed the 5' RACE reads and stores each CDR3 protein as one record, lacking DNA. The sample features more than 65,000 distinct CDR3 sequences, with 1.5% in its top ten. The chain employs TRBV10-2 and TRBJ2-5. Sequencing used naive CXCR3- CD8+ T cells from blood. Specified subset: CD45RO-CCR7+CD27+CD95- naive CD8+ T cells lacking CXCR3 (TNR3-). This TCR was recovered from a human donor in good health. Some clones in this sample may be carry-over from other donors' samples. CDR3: CASSDLRRDQETQYF.